The 27 T cell receptor beta chains below come from one sample, sequenced in a study of T cell responses to AZD1222 COVID-19 vaccine. Libraries were prepared by immunoSEQ multiplex PCR; TCRdb keeps only in-frame clonotypes and omits some of them. The sample contains roughly 160,000 clones, roughly 94% of which appear only once. The starting material was peripheral blood, obtained on day 0 of AZD1222 vaccination. The receptors were sampled from an adult in good health.

The rearrangement joins TRBV27 to TRBJ1-1; the D is unclear. The V end was cut by 8 bases, the J end by 0 bases, with 4 bases between. The CDR3 is made up of 11 amino acids. CDR1 MNHEY and CDR2 SMNVEV come from the germline V gene (reference sequence). CDR3 in amino acids: CASYLNTEAFF. CDR3 in DNA: TGTGCCAGCTATTTGAACACTGAAGCTTTCTTT.

This chain connects TRBV25-1 to TRBJ2-1; 9 bases align to TRBD2. With 7 bases clipped from V and 8 bases from J, the junction kept 9 bases outside the gene matches. Germline CDR1 reads MGHDK; CDR2 reads SYGVNS. This CDR3 region has 14 residues. For the CDR3, the DNA is TGTGCCAGCAACTGGCGGGAGGGGGGGCATGAGCAGTTCTTC. Residues: CASNWREGGHEQFF.

The V call is TRBV11-3, the J call TRBJ2-7; 7 bases match TRBD2. The germline V gene has CDR1 SGHNT and CDR2 YENEEA. V shed 1 base and J 1 base; nucleotides not matched to a gene: 4. The CDR3 runs to 15 residues. The CDR3 DNA is TGTGCCAGCAGCTTAGGGGCGGGAGATTCCTACGAGCAGTACTTC. Its translation is CASSLGAGDSYEQYF.

J is TRBJ1-2 and V is TRBV4-2; unclear D gene. CDR1 and CDR2 (germline): LGHNA, YNFKEQ. The CDR3 consists of 15 residues. Trimming removed 0 bases from V and 0 bases from J, with 8 bases in between. The CDR3 DNA reads TGTGCCAGCAGCCAAGATCTGGGTCCTAACTATGGCTACACCTTC. This translates into CASSQDLGPNYGYTF.

The gene calls are TRBV5-1 and TRBJ1-1; D is perhaps TRBD1 (5 bases). Trimming cost V 3 bases and J 0 bases, with 9 bases left between them. This CDR3 has 14 amino acids. The germline gives CDR1 SGHRS, CDR2 YFSETQ. DNA for the CDR3: TGCGCCAGCAGCTCGGACATCATGAACACTGAAGCTTTCTTT. Translated, it gives CASSSDIMNTEAFF.

The chain uses TRBV12-3 or TRBV12-4 and TRBJ1-5; the D is unclear. Trimming removed 9 bases at V and 5 bases at J, with 14 bases between. The CDR3 has 13 residues. CDR3 coding DNA: TGTGCCAGTGGGTTTCTGAGTCATCAGCCCCAGCATTTT. This codes for CASGFLSHQPQHF.

This clone showed up just once. V gene TRBV20-1 combines with J gene TRBJ1-3; D remains unclear. Between the trimmed V and J ends, which lost 3 bases and 4 bases, there was a span of 22 bases. CDR1 and CDR2 (germline): DFQATT, SNEGSKA (reference sequence). There are 17 residues in the CDR3. The chain's CDR3 is CSASLPRPGYSGNTIYF. CDR3 coding DNA: TGCAGTGCTAGTCTTCCTCGTCCGGGTTATTCGGGAAACACCATATATTTT.

The V call is TRBV7-9, the J call TRBJ1-5; the D gene is possibly TRBD1 (6 bases). Germline V gene sequence: CDR1 SEHNR, CDR2 FQNEAQ (reference sequence). V lost 4 bases and J lost 4, with 14 bases in between. The length of the CDR3 is 15 residues. In DNA, the CDR3 is TGTGCCAGCAGCTCCAACAGGGTTCCTAATCAGCCCCAGCATTTT. As protein: CASSSNRVPNQPQHF.

This chain connects TRBV5-1 to TRBJ1-4; D is undetermined. This CDR3 is 15 amino acids long. Trimming left V 0 bases short and J 3 bases short, with 9 bases between. Germline V lookup: CDR1 SGHRS, CDR2 YFSETQ. The CDR3 is CASSLEGFANEKLFF. CDR3 DNA sequence: TGCGCCAGCAGCTTGGAAGGTTTTGCTAATGAAAAACTGTTTTTT.

The rearrangement joins TRBV14 to TRBJ2-4; D unresolved. CDR1 is SGHDN, CDR2 FVKESK, per germline. The CDR3 contains 12 residues. The V gene lost 4 bases and the J gene lost 8 bases, with 9 bases spanning the gap. CDR3 in DNA: TGTGCCAGCAGCCGCCAGGTGGACATTCAGTACTTC. It encodes CASSRQVDIQYF. The entire variable domain, with the rest obtained from reference TRBV14 and TRBJ2-4, is as follows: EAGVTQFPSHSVIEKGQTVTLRCDPISGHDNLYWYRRVMGKEIKFLLHFVKESKQDESGMPNNRFLAERTGGTYSTLKVQPAELEDSGVYFCASSRQVDIQYFGAGTRLSVL.

This clone was counted once. The gene calls are TRBV30 and TRBJ1-1; D is possibly TRBD1 (5 bases). Between the trimmed V and J ends, which lost 1 base and 3 bases, there was a span of 9 bases. Germline V gives CDR1 GTSNPN, CDR2 SVGIG (reference sequence). The CDR3 is 13 amino acids. The CDR3 sequence is CAWSGGSHTEAFF. The CDR3 DNA sequence: TGTGCCTGGAGTGGGGGGTCCCACACTGAAGCTTTCTTT.

This chain joins TRBV25-1 and TRBJ2-1; 9 positions match TRBD2. Per germline, CDR1 MGHDK and CDR2 SYGVNS. The CDR3 has 15 residues. The ends lost 4 bases at V and 10 bases at J; junction bases unmatched: 11. The CDR3 sequence: CASSAGVAGDSEQFF. The CDR3, as DNA: TGTGCCAGCAGTGCGGGGGTAGCGGGAGACTCCGAGCAGTTCTTC.

In this sample, this clone turned up a few times. The chain couples TRBV30 to TRBJ1-5; 7 bases are shared with TRBD1. The CDR3 has 15 amino acids. The junction had 11 bases not matched to a gene; V was cut back by 3 bases and J by 6 bases. CDR1 GTSNPN and CDR2 SVGIG come from the germline V gene (reference sequence). The DNA of the CDR3 is TGTGCCTGGAGGGATAGACAGGGCGATAGTCAGCCCCAGCATTTT. It yields the protein CAWRDRQGDSQPQHF.

The chain carries TRBV27 and TRBJ1-1; 7 nucleotides align to TRBD1. Looked up from germline, CDR1 is MNHEY and CDR2 is SMNVEV (reference sequence). V shed 5 bases, J shed 12 bases, and the junction held 6 bases outside the gene matches. CDR3 size: 11 residues. The CDR3 region is CASSQGGSTFF. In DNA form, the CDR3 reads TGTGCCAGCAGTCAAGGGGGCTCGACTTTCTTT.

This clone was recorded only once. The chain carries TRBV24-1 and TRBJ2-1; the D is unclear. The CDR3 consists of 14 residues. Germline V gene lookup returns CDR1 KGHDR and CDR2 SFDVKD. The ends were cut back, 4 bases at V and 6 bases at J, with 12 bases in the middle. CDR3 in amino acids: CATSENMGFNEQFF. The CDR3 DNA reads as TGTGCCACCAGTGAAAACATGGGATTCAATGAGCAGTTCTTC.

This chain uses TRBV28 with TRBJ1-6, with D possibly being TRBD1 (6 bases). Trimming stripped 5 bases from V and 7 bases from J, with 12 bases between. The CDR3 sequence is 14 residues long. Germline V gives CDR1 MDHEN, CDR2 SYDVKM. The CDR3 nucleotides read TGTGCCAGCAGTCTTGGACAGCCAAATTCACCCCTCCACTTT. Translated: CASSLGQPNSPLHF.

This chain joins TRBV29-1 and TRBJ2-7, with D possibly matching TRBD1 (6 bases). From germline, CDR1 is SQVTM and CDR2 ANQGSEA. V was cut by 6 bases and J by 2 bases, with 14 bases left in between. The CDR3 contains 13 residues. The CDR3 region is CSVLQGSAYEQYF. The CDR3 DNA reads as TGCAGCGTCCTACAGGGATCAGCCTACGAGCAGTACTTC.

The V and J genes are TRBV29-1 and TRBJ1-1; 10 bases fit TRBD1. This CDR3 has 14 amino acids. Germline V gene sequence: CDR1 SQVTM, CDR2 ANQGSEA. V shed 7 bases and J 8 bases; nucleotides not matched to a gene: 13. The DNA of the CDR3 is TGCAGCGCTACCGGGACAGGGGCCTATGGGGAAGCTTTCTTT. Residues: CSATGTGAYGEAFF.

This chain connects TRBV6-5 to TRBJ2-4; unclear D gene. The CDR3 covers 13 residues. V lost 0 bases and J lost 15, with 15 bases in between. Germline CDR1 reads MNHEY; CDR2 reads SVGAGI. The CDR3 sequence is CASSYSEGKRWYF. The DNA of the CDR3 is TGTGCCAGCAGTTACTCCGAAGGCAAGAGGTGGTACTTC.

V usage is TRBV7-3 and J usage is TRBJ2-1; D may be TRBD2 (6 bases). The V gene's germline CDR1 is SGHTA and CDR2 FQGTGA. Trimming stripped 8 bases from V and 8 bases from J, with 19 bases between. The CDR3 length is 14 residues. The chain's CDR3 is CASGNEGTPDEQFF. The CDR3 nucleotides are TGTGCCAGCGGCAACGAAGGGACTCCTGATGAGCAGTTCTTC.

Concerning this clone itself: The same CDR3 also results from other DNA sequences found in this sample. CDR3 protein: CASSQGSGNQPQHF. The CDR3 coding sequence is TGTGCCAGCAGCCAGGGTTCGGGCAATCAGCCCCAGCATTTT. V gene TRBV3-1 (or the pseudogene TRBV3-2) combines with J gene TRBJ1-5; D gene uncertain. Germline CDR1 reads LGHDT; CDR2 reads YNNKEL (reference sequence). V dropped 3 bases and J dropped 2 bases, with 8 bases sitting between them. CDR3 length equals 14 residues.

This clone was detected once. The chain has TRBV5-5 and TRBJ2-7; maybe TRBD1 (6 bases). The V gene lost 5 bases and the J gene lost 5 bases, with 14 bases spanning the gap. In germline, CDR1 is SGHKS, CDR2 YYEKEE (reference sequence). The CDR3 spans 13 residues. The CDR3 spells CASRPQGRDEQYF. The CDR3 DNA sequence: TGTGCCAGCAGACCCCAGGGGCGGGACGAGCAGTACTTC.

The chain links TRBV28 to TRBJ2-1, with D possibly matching TRBD2 (5 bases). The CDR3 spans 11 residues. Germline CDR1 MDHEN, CDR2 SYDVKM. V was trimmed by 7 bases and J by 9 bases, leaving 10 bases between them. The CDR3, as DNA: TGTGCCAGCACCGGAGGTGGTGAGCAGTTCTTC. Translating gives CASTGGGEQFF.

This chain connects TRBV28 to TRBJ2-1; no reliable D call. Germline CDR1 is MDHEN and CDR2 is SYDVKM. The CDR3 is 13 residues long. V was shortened by 8 bases and J by 12 bases, with 20 bases between the two germline ends. CDR3 DNA sequence: TGTGCCAGCGCCTATCTTAGTTCCTCGGGGCAGTTCTTC. Translating it yields CASAYLSSSGQFF.

V usage is TRBV19 and J usage is TRBJ2-1; no clear D gene. CDR1 is LNHDA and CDR2 is SQIVND in the germline V gene (reference sequence). There are 13 residues in the CDR3. Trimming shortened V by 7 bases and J by 7 bases, and 14 bases separated the two germline ends. Here the CDR3 DNA reads TGTGCCAGTACCCCGGGCCTAGTGAATGAGCAGTTCTTC. It translates to CASTPGLVNEQFF.

This chain uses TRBV28 with TRBJ1-1, with TRBD1 as a possible D gene (6 bases). In germline, CDR1 is MDHEN, CDR2 SYDVKM. This CDR3 has 13 amino acids. V was cut by 6 bases and J by 3 bases, with 11 bases left in between. Written as DNA, the CDR3 is TGTGCCAGCAGACCACAGGGTTACACTGAAGCTTTCTTT. Translation: CASRPQGYTEAFF.

V is TRBV3-1 (or the pseudogene TRBV3-2) and J is TRBJ1-3; D is unresolved. V was clipped by 0 bases and J by 1 base, with 7 bases between them. Germline V CDR1 and CDR2: LGHDT, YNNKEL (reference sequence). CDR3 length: 15 amino acids. The CDR3 here is CASSQDSLSGNTIYF. For the CDR3, the DNA is TGTGCCAGCAGCCAAGATTCCCTATCTGGAAACACCATATATTTT.